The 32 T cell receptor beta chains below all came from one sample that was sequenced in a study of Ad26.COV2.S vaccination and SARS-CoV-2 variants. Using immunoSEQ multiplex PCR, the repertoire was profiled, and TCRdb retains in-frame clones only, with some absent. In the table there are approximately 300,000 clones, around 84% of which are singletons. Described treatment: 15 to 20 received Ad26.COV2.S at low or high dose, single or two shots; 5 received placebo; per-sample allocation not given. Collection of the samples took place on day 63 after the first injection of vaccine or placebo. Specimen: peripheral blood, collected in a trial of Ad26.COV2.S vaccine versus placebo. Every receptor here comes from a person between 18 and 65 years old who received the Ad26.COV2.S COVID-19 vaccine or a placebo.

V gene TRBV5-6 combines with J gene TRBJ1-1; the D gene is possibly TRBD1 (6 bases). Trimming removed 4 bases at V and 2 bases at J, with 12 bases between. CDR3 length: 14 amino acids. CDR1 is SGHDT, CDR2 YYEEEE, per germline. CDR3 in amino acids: CASSPRTENTEAFF. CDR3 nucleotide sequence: TGTGCCAGCAGCCCCCGGACAGAAAACACTGAAGCTTTCTTT.

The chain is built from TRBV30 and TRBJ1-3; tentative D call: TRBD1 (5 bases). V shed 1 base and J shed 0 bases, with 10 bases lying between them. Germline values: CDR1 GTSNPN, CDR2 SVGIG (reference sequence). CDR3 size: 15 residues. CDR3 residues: CAWSGTGTSGNTIYF. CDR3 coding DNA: TGTGCCTGGAGTGGGACGGGGACCTCTGGAAACACCATATATTTT.

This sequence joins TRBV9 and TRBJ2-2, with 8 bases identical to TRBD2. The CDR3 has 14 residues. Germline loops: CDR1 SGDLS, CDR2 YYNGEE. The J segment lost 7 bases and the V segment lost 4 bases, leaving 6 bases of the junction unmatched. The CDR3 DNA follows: TGTGCCAGCAGCCCCAGCGGGGGCATCGGGGAGCTGTTTTTT. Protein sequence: CASSPSGGIGELFF.

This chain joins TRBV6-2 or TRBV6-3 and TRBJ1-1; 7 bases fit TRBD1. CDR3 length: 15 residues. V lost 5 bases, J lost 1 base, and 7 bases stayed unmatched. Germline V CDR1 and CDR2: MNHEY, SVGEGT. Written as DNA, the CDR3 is TGTGCCAGCAGTAGGAACAGGGGCGAGAACACTGAAGCTTTCTTT. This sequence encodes CASSRNRGENTEAFF.

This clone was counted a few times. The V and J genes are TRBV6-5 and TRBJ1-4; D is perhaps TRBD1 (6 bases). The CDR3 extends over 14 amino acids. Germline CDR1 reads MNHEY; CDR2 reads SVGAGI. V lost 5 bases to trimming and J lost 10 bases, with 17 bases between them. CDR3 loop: CASSNREWAGKLFF. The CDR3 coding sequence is TGTGCCAGCAGTAACAGGGAGTGGGCGGGAAAACTGTTTTTT.

The CDR3 nucleotides are TGTGCCAGCAGCTGGACAGGGGACTCCTACAATGAGCAGTTCTTC. It translates to CASSWTGDSYNEQFF. The rearrangement joins TRBV7-9 to TRBJ2-1; 9 positions agree with TRBD1. V shed 4 bases and J 0 bases; nucleotides not matched to a gene: 1. The CDR3 is made up of 15 amino acids. Germline V gene data show CDR1 as SEHNR and CDR2 as FQNEAQ (reference sequence).

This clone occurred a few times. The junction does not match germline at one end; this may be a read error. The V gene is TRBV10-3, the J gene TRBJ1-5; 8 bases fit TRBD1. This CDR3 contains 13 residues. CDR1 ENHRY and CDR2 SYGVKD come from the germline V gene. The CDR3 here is CAISGQGADPQHF. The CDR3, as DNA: TGTGCCATAAGTGGTCAGGGGGCTGATCCCCAGCATTTT.

The CDR3: CASAHRGKSNQPQHF. As DNA, the CDR3 is TGTGCTAGTGCTCACAGGGGGAAGAGCAATCAGCCCCAGCATTTT. This chain links TRBV12-5 with TRBJ1-5, with 8 bases fitting TRBD1. Germline V lookup: CDR1 LGHNT, CDR2 FRNRAP. The V gene end was trimmed by 7 bases and the J gene end by 1 base; junction bases not matched to a gene: 6. This CDR3 comprises 15 residues.

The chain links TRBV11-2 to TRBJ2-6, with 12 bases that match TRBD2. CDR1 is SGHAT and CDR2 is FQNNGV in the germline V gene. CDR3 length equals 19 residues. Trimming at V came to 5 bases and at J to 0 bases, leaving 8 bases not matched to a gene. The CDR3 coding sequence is TGTGCCAGCAGCCCGAGACTAGCGGGGGCTTCCTCTGGGGCCAACGTCCTGACTTTC. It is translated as CASSPRLAGASSGANVLTF.

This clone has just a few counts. As DNA, the CDR3 is TGTGCCAGCAGCTTGGCAGGGGGCCAGCCCCAGCATTTT. Translation gives CASSLAGGQPQHF. The J gene is TRBJ1-5, the V gene TRBV7-3; 8 positions agree with TRBD1. CDR3 length: 13 residues. Germline lookup yields CDR1 SGHTA and CDR2 FQGTGA. V trimming: 3 bases; J trimming: 7 bases; junction bases outside the gene matches: 2.

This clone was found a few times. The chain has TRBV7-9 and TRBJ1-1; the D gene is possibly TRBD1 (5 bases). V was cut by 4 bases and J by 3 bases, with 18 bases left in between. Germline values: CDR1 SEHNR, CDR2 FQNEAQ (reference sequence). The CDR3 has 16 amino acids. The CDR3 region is CASSSGEGPGHTEAFF. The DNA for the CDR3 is TGTGCCAGCAGCTCGGGGGAGGGGCCGGGACACACTGAAGCTTTCTTT.

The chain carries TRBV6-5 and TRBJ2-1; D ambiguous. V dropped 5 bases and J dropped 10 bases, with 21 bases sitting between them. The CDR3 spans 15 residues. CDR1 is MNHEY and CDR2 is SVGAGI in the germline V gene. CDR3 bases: TGTGCCAGCAGTCTCAGTACGGGCGGCCGAAAGGAGCAGTTCTTC. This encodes CASSLSTGGRKEQFF.

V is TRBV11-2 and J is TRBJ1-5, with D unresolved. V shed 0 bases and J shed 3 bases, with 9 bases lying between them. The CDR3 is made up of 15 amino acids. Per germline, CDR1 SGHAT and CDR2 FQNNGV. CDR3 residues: CASSLDHEVNQPQHF. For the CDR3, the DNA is TGTGCCAGCAGCTTAGATCATGAAGTCAATCAGCCCCAGCATTTT.

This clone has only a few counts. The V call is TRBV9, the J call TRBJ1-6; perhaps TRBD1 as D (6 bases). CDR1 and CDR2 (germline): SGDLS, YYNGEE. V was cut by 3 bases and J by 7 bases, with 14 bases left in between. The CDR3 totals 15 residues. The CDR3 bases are TGTGCCAGCAGCGCCGGACAGAAGGGAAATTCACCCCTCCACTTT. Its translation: CASSAGQKGNSPLHF.

The CDR3: CSVHEGDNQPQHF. The CDR3 DNA is TGCAGCGTCCACGAGGGGGATAATCAGCCCCAGCATTTT. The rearrangement uses TRBV29-1 and TRBJ1-5; a possible D gene is TRBD1 (6 bases). The germline V gene has CDR1 SQVTM and CDR2 ANQGSEA. V was pared by 6 bases and J by 4 bases, with 13 bases between. The CDR3 loop spans 13 amino acids.

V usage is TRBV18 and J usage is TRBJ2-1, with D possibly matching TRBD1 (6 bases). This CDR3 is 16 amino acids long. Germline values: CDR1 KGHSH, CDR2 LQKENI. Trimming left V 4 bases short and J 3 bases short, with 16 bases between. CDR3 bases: TGTGCCAGCTCACTACACGGACAGACCGACTACAATGAGCAGTTCTTC. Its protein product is CASSLHGQTDYNEQFF.

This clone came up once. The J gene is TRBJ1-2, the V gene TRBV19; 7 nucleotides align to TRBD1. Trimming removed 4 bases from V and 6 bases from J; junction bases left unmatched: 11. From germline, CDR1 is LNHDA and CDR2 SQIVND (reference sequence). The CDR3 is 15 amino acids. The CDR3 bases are TGTGCCAGTAGTAGCCCCCAATCGACAGGGCATGGCTACACCTTC. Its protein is CASSSPQSTGHGYTF.

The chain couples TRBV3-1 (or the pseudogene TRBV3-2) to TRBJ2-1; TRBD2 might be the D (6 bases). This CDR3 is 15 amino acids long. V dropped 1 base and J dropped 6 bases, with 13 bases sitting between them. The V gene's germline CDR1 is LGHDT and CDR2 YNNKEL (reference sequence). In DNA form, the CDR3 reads TGTGCCAGCAGCCAAGGGGACTGGAGGGCCAATGAGCAGTTCTTC. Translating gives CASSQGDWRANEQFF.

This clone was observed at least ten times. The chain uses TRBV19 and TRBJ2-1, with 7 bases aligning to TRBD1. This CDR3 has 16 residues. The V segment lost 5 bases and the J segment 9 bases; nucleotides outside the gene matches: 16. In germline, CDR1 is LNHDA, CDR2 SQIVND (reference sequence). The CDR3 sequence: CASSRRGIRYNGEQFF. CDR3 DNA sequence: TGTGCCAGTAGTCGCAGGGGGATTCGATACAATGGTGAGCAGTTCTTC.

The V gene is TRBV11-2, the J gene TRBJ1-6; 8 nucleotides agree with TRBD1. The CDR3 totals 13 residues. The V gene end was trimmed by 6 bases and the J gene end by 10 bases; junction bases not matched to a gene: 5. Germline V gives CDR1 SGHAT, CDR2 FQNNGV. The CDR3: CASSWTGKSPLHF. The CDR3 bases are TGTGCCAGCAGTTGGACAGGGAAATCACCCCTCCACTTT.

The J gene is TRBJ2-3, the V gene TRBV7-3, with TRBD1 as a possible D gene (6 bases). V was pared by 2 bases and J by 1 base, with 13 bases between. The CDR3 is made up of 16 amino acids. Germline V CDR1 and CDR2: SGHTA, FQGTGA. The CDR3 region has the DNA TGTGCCAGCAGCTTAGGGGGCGGTAAGGGCACAGATACGCAGTATTTT. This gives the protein CASSLGGGKGTDTQYF.

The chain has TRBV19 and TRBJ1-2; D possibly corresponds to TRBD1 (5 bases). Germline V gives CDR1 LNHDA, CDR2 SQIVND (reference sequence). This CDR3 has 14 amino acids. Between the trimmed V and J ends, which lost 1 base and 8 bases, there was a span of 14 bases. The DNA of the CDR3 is TGTGCCAGTAGTATAGTATCGGGGGTCCTGGGCTACACCTTC. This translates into CASSIVSGVLGYTF. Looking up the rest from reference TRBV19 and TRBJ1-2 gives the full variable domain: DGGITQSPKYLFRKEGQNVTLSCEQNLNHDAMYWYRQDPGQGLRLIYYSQIVNDFQKGDIAEGYSVSREKKESFPLTVTSAQKNPTAFYLCASSIVSGVLGYTFGSGTRLTVV.

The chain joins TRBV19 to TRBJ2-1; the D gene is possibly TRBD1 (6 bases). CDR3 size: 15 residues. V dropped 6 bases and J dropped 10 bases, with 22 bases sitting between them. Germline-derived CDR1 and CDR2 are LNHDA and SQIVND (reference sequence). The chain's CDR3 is CASRSGTKSIGEQFF. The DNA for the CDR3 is TGTGCCAGTAGATCCGGGACAAAGAGTATTGGGGAGCAGTTCTTC. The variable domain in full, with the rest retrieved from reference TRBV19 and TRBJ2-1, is DGGITQSPKYLFRKEGQNVTLSCEQNLNHDAMYWYRQDPGQGLRLIYYSQIVNDFQKGDIAEGYSVSREKKESFPLTVTSAQKNPTAFYLCASRSGTKSIGEQFFGPGTRLTVL.

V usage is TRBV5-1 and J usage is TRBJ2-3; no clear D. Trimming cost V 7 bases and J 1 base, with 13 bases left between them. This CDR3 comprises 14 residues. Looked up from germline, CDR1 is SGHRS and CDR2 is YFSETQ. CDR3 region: CASGQKGGTDTQYF. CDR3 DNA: TGCGCCAGCGGCCAGAAGGGTGGCACAGATACGCAGTATTTT.

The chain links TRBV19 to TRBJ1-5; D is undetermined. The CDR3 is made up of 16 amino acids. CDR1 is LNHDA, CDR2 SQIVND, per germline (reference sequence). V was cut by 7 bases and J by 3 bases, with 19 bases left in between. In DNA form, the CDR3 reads TGTGCCAGTATCCCCGCGGGGAGGAGTGACAATCAGCCCCAGCATTTT. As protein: CASIPAGRSDNQPQHF.

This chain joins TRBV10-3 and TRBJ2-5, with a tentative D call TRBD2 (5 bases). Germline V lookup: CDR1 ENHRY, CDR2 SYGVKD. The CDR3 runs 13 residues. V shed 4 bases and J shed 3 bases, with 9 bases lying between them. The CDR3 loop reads CAISGTPEETQYF. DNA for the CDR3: TGTGCCATCAGTGGGACTCCTGAAGAGACCCAGTACTTC.

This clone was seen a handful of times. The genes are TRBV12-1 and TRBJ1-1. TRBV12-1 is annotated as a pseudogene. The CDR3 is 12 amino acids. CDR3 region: CASLPMNTEAFF. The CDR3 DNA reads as TGTGCCAGCCTGCCGATGAACACTGAAGCTTTCTTT.

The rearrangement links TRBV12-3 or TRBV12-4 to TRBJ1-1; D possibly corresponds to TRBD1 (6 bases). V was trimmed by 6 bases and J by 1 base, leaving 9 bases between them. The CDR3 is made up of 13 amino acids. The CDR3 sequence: CASRQGTNTEAFF. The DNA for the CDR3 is TGTGCCAGCAGGCAGGGGACGAACACTGAAGCTTTCTTT.

This CDR3 is CAWRGSQGAWAFF. The DNA for the CDR3 is TGTGCCTGGAGGGGATCACAGGGGGCTTGGGCTTTCTTT. The rearrangement uses TRBV30 and TRBJ1-1; 9 bases agree with TRBD1. V gave up 3 bases and J gave up 11 bases; unmatched junction bases: 10. The CDR3 spans 13 residues. Germline assignment: CDR1 GTSNPN and CDR2 SVGIG (reference sequence).

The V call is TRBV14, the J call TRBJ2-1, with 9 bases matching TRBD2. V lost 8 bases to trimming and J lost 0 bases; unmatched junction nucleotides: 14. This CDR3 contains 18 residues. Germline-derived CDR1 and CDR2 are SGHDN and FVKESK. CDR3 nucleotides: TGTGCCAGCTCTCCGGGACTAGCAAATGTAAGCTCCTACAATGAGCAGTTCTTC. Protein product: CASSPGLANVSSYNEQFF. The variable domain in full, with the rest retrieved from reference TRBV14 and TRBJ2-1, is EAGVTQFPSHSVIEKGQTVTLRCDPISGHDNLYWYRRVMGKEIKFLLHFVKESKQDESGMPNNRFLAERTGGTYSTLKVQPAELEDSGVYFCASSPGLANVSSYNEQFFGPGTRLTVL.

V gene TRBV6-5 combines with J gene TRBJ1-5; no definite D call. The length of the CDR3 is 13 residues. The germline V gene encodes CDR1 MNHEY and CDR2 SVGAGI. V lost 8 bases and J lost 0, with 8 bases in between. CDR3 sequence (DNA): TGTGCCAGCGCACAGCATAGCAATCAGCCCCAGCATTTT. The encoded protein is CASAQHSNQPQHF.

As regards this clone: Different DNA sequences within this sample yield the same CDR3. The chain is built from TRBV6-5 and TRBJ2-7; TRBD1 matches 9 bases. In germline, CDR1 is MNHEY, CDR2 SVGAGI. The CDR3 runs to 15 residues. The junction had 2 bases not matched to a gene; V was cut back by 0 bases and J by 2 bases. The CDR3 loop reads CASSYSGQGTYEQYF. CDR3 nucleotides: TGTGCCAGCAGTTACTCGGGACAGGGAACCTACGAGCAGTACTTC.